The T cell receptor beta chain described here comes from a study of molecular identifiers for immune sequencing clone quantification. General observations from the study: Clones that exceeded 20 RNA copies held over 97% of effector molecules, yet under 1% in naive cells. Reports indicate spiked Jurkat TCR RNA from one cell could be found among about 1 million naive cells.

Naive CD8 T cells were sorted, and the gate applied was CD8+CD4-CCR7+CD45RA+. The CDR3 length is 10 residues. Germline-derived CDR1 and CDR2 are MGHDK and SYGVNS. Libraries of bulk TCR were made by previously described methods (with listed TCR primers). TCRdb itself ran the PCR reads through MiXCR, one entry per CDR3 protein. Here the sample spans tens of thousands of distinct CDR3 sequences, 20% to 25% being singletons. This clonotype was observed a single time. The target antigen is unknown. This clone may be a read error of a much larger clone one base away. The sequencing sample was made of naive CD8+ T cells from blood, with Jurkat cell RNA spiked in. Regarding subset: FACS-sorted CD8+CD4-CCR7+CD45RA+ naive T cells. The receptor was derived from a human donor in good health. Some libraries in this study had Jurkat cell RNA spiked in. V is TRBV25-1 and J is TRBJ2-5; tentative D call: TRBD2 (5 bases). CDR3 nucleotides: TGTGTCAGCAGCGGAGAGACCCAGTACTTC. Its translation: CVSSGETQYF.